Listed below are T cell receptor beta chains from one sample, sequenced in a study of T-cell memory formation after mild COVID-19. TCRdb re-called the 5' RACE reads through MiXCR, storing one row per CDR3 protein. The sample records about 350,000 distinct CDR3 sequences, approximately 14% being singletons. Sequencing used PBMCs or a T cell subset sorted from them (not recorded which). The source is a man aged 18-30 years who had mild COVID-19 (a few samples of this study predate the infection). Cell type and time point are not known. CDR3s include the opening cysteine and the closing phenylalanine or tryptophan. The D gene is left open where the match is weak.

V,J,D,length,CDR3
TRBV21-1,TRBJ2-5,NA,18,CASSKVGLADLYQETQYF
TRBV20-1,TRBJ2-3,NA,15,CSARSLGEGTDTQYF
TRBV9,TRBJ2-2,NA,11,CASGSYGELFF
TRBV7-2,TRBJ2-5,NA,15,CASSPARGSGETQYF
TRBV5-1,TRBJ2-2,NA,14,CASSLQSDTGELFF
TRBV21-1,TRBJ1-6,NA,14,CASRTGAYNSPLHF
TRBV7-2,TRBJ2-5,TRBD2,17,CASSFGTSGGWEETQYF
TRBV20-1,TRBJ1-6,TRBD1,15,CSARGPTGANSPLHF
TRBV30,TRBJ1-5,NA,13,CAWSVRFDQPQHF
TRBV6-5,TRBJ2-3,TRBD2,13,CASRERGGRAQYF
TRBV12-3/TRBV12-4,TRBJ1-1,NA,12,CASRRGNAEAFF
TRBV5-1,TRBJ2-2,NA,14,CASSLVVAGGELFF
TRBV18,TRBJ2-2,NA,12,CASSPPGGELFF
TRBV14,TRBJ2-2,TRBD1,16,CASSHRGTGGSGELFF
TRBV28,TRBJ1-1,TRBD1,16,CASSPWTGTANTEAFF
TRBV29-1,TRBJ1-2,TRBD1,15,CSVVPLTGDNYGYTF
TRBV7-2,TRBJ1-4,NA,14,CASSPQGSNEKLFF
TRBV7-3,TRBJ1-1,NA,13,CASSLTTDTEAFF
TRBV7-2,TRBJ2-1,NA,14,CASDRAGGRNEQFF
TRBV29-1,TRBJ2-3,NA,13,CSARGGESDTQYF
TRBV25-1,TRBJ2-7,NA,15,CASSAPGRRSYEQYF
TRBV7-2,TRBJ2-1,TRBD2,16,CASSSRFSGGPNEQFF
TRBV7-9,TRBJ2-1,NA,15,CASSFPDRAYNEQFF
TRBV2,TRBJ2-1,TRBD2,14,CASSVRGGNNEQFF
TRBV7-2,TRBJ2-3,NA,15,CASSQGAVSTDTQYF
TRBV11-1,TRBJ1-2,NA,12,CASSSWTDGYTF
TRBV4-1,TRBJ1-6,TRBD1,18,CASSQFTGEVSYNSPLHF
TRBV4-1,TRBJ2-2,TRBD2,16,CASSQLAGANTGELFF
TRBV5-1,TRBJ2-5,TRBD2,13,CASTGGPKGTQYF
TRBV5-1,TRBJ2-3,TRBD2,17,CASSSTPTSGERDTQYF
TRBV4-3,TRBJ2-1,NA,16,CASSQEGTGIYNEQFF
TRBV6-5,TRBJ2-7,NA,11,CASSYYGEQYF
TRBV4-1,TRBJ1-1,NA,14,CASSQESPGQEAFF
TRBV3-1,TRBJ1-2,NA,11,CASSQDIGYTF
TRBV5-5,TRBJ1-5,TRBD1,13,CASSFESGTAQHF
TRBV12-3/TRBV12-4,TRBJ1-1,NA,13,CASSLRPTTEAFF
TRBV2,TRBJ1-5,NA,14,CASSDKGLDQPQHF
TRBV5-1,TRBJ2-3,NA,15,CASNRHWGAGDTQYF
TRBV3-1,TRBJ2-4,TRBD2,16,CASSQGSGEAKNIQYF
TRBV11-2,TRBJ1-1,TRBD1,18,CASSLPLGQGWRDTEAFF
TRBV12-3/TRBV12-4,TRBJ2-7,NA,14,CASSPPASSYEQYF
TRBV7-6,TRBJ2-2,NA,12,CASSWGAGELFF
TRBV20-1,TRBJ2-1,NA,12,CSARPPINEQFF
TRBV18,TRBJ2-7,TRBD1,15,CASSPSGQGAGEQYF
TRBV6-6,TRBJ2-5,NA,13,CASSSYPPETQYF
TRBV7-2,TRBJ2-5,NA,14,CASSWQGGQETQYF
TRBV5-1,TRBJ2-1,TRBD1,14,CASRSGTDYNEQFF
TRBV24-1,TRBJ2-3,NA,13,CATSGSATDTQYF